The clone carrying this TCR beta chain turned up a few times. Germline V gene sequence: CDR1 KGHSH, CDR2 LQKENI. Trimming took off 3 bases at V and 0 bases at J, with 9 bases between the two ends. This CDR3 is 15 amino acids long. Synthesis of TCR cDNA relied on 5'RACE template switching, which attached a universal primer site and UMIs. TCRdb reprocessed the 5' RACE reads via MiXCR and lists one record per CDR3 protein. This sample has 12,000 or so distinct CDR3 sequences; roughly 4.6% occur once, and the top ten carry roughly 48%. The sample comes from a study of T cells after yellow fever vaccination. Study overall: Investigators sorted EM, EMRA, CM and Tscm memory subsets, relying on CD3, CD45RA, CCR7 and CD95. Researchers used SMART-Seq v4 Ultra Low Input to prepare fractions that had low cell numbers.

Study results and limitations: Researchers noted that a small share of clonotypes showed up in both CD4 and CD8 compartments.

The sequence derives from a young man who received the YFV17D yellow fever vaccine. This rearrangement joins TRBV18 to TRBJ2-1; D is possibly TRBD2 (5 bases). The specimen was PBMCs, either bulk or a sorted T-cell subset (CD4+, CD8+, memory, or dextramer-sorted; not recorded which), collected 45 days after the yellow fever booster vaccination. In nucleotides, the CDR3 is TGTGCCAGCTCACCGTCTGGGAGCTCCTACAATGAGCAGTTCTTC. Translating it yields CASSPSGSSYNEQFF.